This T cell receptor (beta chain) was recovered during a study of cytotoxic CD8 clonotypes in ibrutinib-treated CLL. Turning to the study itself: It was after a median approximately twelve months of treatment, range 6 to 36, that response samples were taken. Mean per-sample yields comprised roughly 260,000 productive templates and tens of thousands of productive rearrangements.

TCRdb's table, derived via immunoSEQ multiplex PCR, lists solely in-frame clones and lacks some. The sample records approximately 160,000 clones, roughly 88% being singletons. On this clone itself: Its antigen is undetermined.

General study findings and limits: Clonality increased with ibrutinib response but returned toward baseline at progression.

CDR1 is SEHNR and CDR2 is FQNEAQ in the germline V gene (reference sequence). CDR3 length: 14 residues. The ends lost 5 bases at V and 6 bases at J; junction bases unmatched: 5. This rearrangement joins TRBV7-9 to TRBJ1-4, with TRBD1 matching over 8 bases. The sample in question was PBMCs, obtained at disease progression, from a patient treated with ibrutinib. The receptor's source is a human donor with chronic lymphocytic leukemia. The CDR3 DNA reads as TGTGCCAGCAGCCTGGACAGGGTGGATGAAAAACTGTTTTTT. It translates to CASSLDRVDEKLFF.